Sequencing of this TCR beta chain was carried out in a study of monozygotic twins with inflammatory bowel disease. Germline CDR1 reads KGHDR; CDR2 reads SFDVKD. The CDR3 length is 14 residues. Broader study findings: Limited power may explain why concordant and discordant twins showed no difference in repertoire similarity.

Concerning this clonotype: What it binds is unknown.

Template switching introduced UMIs that contain a 6-nucleotide sample barcode. TCRalpha and TCRbeta cDNA underwent two nested PCRs of 16 and 9 cycles. For each CDR3 protein, TCRdb gives one entry from its re-call of the 5' RACE reads, without DNA. Seen in this sample are about 160,000 distinct CDR3 sequences; the ten most common clones hold approximately 3%. This chain links TRBV24-1 with TRBJ2-3; TCRdb names TRBD1, which stays unverified in the absence of DNA. This receptor was identified in a human donor with ulcerative colitis or Crohn's disease, or a healthy co-twin of an affected twin (not recorded which). The sample taken for sequencing was blood. The CDR3 region is CATRTGRDADTQYF.